This note documents a single T cell receptor beta chain sequence. Antigen specificity is unknown. Splitting of each subset's genomic DNA was done evenly across several immunoSEQ plates. The method was immunoSEQ multiplex PCR; TCRdb's version includes in-frame clones alone and lacks a portion of them. The sample includes about 2.2 million clones, over 85% of them seen just once. The data stem from a study of shared clonotypes between healthy human individuals. Study results and limitations: What naive subsets generally showed was a larger estimated richness than memory subsets showed.

Trimming left V 1 base short and J 0 bases short, with 9 bases between. Germline V gene lookup returns CDR1 MGHRA and CDR2 YSYEKL. The CDR3 is 15 amino acids. The naive CD8 population came from CD45RO-negative cells selected for CCR7, without terminally differentiated effector memory CD45RA+ cells. There were only Caucasian adults among the donors, and all lived in Nashville, Tennessee. The origin of this receptor is a man younger than 35 in good health. Some clones in this sample may be carry-over from other donors' samples. The sample consisted of naive CD8+ T cells from PBMCs. The gene calls are TRBV4-1 and TRBJ1-1, with D unresolved. CDR3 in DNA: TGCGCCAGCAGCCAAGCCAACAGACTGAACACTGAAGCTTTCTTT. Translation gives CASSQANRLNTEAFF.